This TCR beta chain was observed in a study of T-cell memory formation after mild COVID-19. Study-wide findings and caveats: Mostly located in CM and EM were contracting CD4+ clones, with contracting CD8+ clones located in EMRA.

This clonotype was observed at least ten times. Its cognate antigen is unknown. TCRdb re-analysed the 5' RACE reads in MiXCR, keeping a single row per CDR3 protein. The data hold 130,000 to 150,000 distinct CDR3 sequences, with roughly 6.3% observed a single time. Germline V CDR1 and CDR2: LGHNT, FRNRAP. J gave up 5 bases and V 3 bases, and 8 bases lay outside the gene matches. The CDR3 is made up of 15 amino acids. The sample was PBMCs or a T cell subset sorted from them (not recorded which). The chain recombines TRBV12-5 with TRBJ2-3, with 7 bases identical to TRBD2. This TCR was sampled from an adult woman who had mild COVID-19 (a few samples of this study predate the infection). Cell type and time point are not known. The DNA of the CDR3 is TGTGCTAGTGGTTTCGGCGGGAGCGGGGAAGATACGCAGTATTTT. It encodes CASGFGGSGEDTQYF. Full variable domain (missing parts from reference TRBV12-5 and TRBJ2-3): DARVTQTPRHKVTEMGQEVTMRCQPILGHNTVFWYRQTMMQGLELLAYFRNRAPLDDSGMPKDRFSAEMPDATLATLKIQPSEPRDSAVYFCASGFGGSGEDTQYFGPGTRLTVL.